These 19 T cell receptor beta chains came from one sample sequenced in a study of T cells in Graves' hyperthyroidism and ophthalmopathy. Template material for amplifying TCR beta CDR3 regions consisted of RNA transcripts. Using the HTBI primer set, a first-round RT-PCR was run on the TCR CDR3. TCRdb fed the multiplex PCR reads into MiXCR, producing one record per CDR3 protein. The table records more than 350,000 distinct CDR3 sequences, about a sixth of them present only once. What was sequenced was blood. The receptors derive from a woman under 40 with Graves' hyperthyroidism that later progressed to Graves' ophthalmopathy.

This clonotype showed up many times. The chain employs TRBV5-6 and TRBJ1-1; D gene unclear. V dropped 6 bases and J dropped 1 base, with 16 bases sitting between them. The V gene's germline CDR1 is SGHDT and CDR2 YYEEEE. This CDR3 has 15 residues. CDR3 sequence: CASNSWGRTNTEAFF. The CDR3 bases are TGTGCCAGCAATTCTTGGGGAAGAACGAACACTGAAGCTTTCTTT.

This clonotype was seen a few times. This chain connects TRBV19 to TRBJ1-1, with a possible D match to TRBD1 (6 bases). The germline V gene has CDR1 LNHDA and CDR2 SQIVND (reference sequence). Deletions cut 3 bases from V and 7 bases from J, with 18 bases between. There are 15 residues in the CDR3. The CDR3 nucleotides are TGTGCCAGTAGTATGGGGACACCTACGAGGGGTGAAGCTTTCTTT. This gives the protein CASSMGTPTRGEAFF.

This clonotype has ten or more counts. This sequence joins TRBV6-8 and TRBJ2-2, with TRBD1 matching 11 bases. CDR3 length: 20 residues. Trimming took 0 bases from V and 5 from J; bases not matched to a gene: 14. CDR1 and CDR2 (germline): MNHGY, SAAAGT. Here the CDR3 reads CASSYSIGGQGAKGTGELFF. In DNA, the CDR3 is TGTGCCAGCAGTTACTCGATCGGTGGACAGGGGGCGAAGGGTACCGGGGAGCTGTTTTTT.

The table lists this clonotype with a few counts. CDR3 region: CASSYGLSDGEQYF. The CDR3 nucleotides are TGTGCCAGCAGTTATGGGCTCTCCGATGGCGAGCAGTACTTC. The chain combines TRBV5-8 with TRBJ2-7, with D uncertain. Germline CDR1 and CDR2: SGHTS and YDEGEE. CDR3 length: 14 amino acids. V was clipped by 5 bases and J by 6 bases, with 18 bases between them. Complete variable domain (other parts from reference TRBV5-8 and TRBJ2-7): EAGVTQSPTHLIKTRGQQATLRCSPISGHTSVYWYQQALGLGLQFLLWYDEGEERNRGNFPPRFSGRQFPNYSSELNVNALELEDSALYLCASSYGLSDGEQYFGPGTRLTVT.

A few counts support this clonotype. The genes are TRBV20-1 and TRBJ1-2; maybe TRBD1 (5 bases). The length of the CDR3 is 17 residues. V lost 0 bases to trimming and J lost 4 bases, with 21 bases between them. In germline, CDR1 is DFQATT, CDR2 SNEGSKA (reference sequence). CDR3 sequence: CSARDPGSFEGFYGYTF. The CDR3 DNA follows: TGCAGTGCTAGAGATCCTGGGTCGTTCGAGGGGTTCTATGGCTACACCTTC.

The table lists this clonotype with many counts. J is TRBJ2-1 and V is TRBV2, with 7 bases aligning to TRBD2. From germline, CDR1 is SNHLY and CDR2 FYNNEI. Trimming at V came to 8 bases and at J to 2 bases, leaving 9 bases not matched to a gene. The CDR3 has 15 residues. CDR3 sequence: CASWEGRGPYNEQFF. CDR3 nucleotide sequence: TGTGCCAGCTGGGAGGGCCGGGGACCCTACAATGAGCAGTTCTTC.

The chain is built from TRBV19 and TRBJ1-1; no reliable D call. The CDR3 spans 13 residues. Trimming shortened V by 6 bases and J by 1 base, and 9 bases separated the two germline ends. In germline, CDR1 is LNHDA, CDR2 SQIVND (reference sequence). In DNA form, the CDR3 reads TGTGCCAGTAGGTGGAGGGAGAACACTGAAGCTTTCTTT. Protein sequence: CASRWRENTEAFF.

This clonotype has only a few counts. With a much larger clone just one base away, this may be a read error. This chain uses TRBV29-1 with TRBJ2-3; TRBD2 aligns across 11 bases. The J segment lost 9 bases and the V segment lost 0 bases, leaving 5 bases of the junction unmatched. The germline V gene encodes CDR1 SQVTM and CDR2 ANQGSEA. CDR3 length: 14 amino acids. DNA of the CDR3: TGCAGCGTTGAAGATCAGGTAGCGGGGGGGACGCAGTATTTT. Translating it yields CSVEDQVAGGTQYF.

This chain connects TRBV4-1 to TRBJ2-2, with TRBD2 identical over 10 bases. The CDR3 sequence is 19 residues long. Germline-derived CDR1 and CDR2 are MGHRA and YSYEKL. V gave up 3 bases and J gave up 6 bases; unmatched junction bases: 16. CDR3 residues: CASSQSLASGRIRAGELFF. CDR3 DNA sequence: TGCGCCAGCAGCCAGTCACTAGCTAGCGGGAGAATACGCGCCGGGGAGCTGTTTTTT.

On this clonotype: A single base separates this from a much larger clone, so it may be a read error. This chain uses TRBV5-6 with TRBJ1-5; D remains unclear. Germline lookup yields CDR1 SGHDT and CDR2 YYEEEE. The CDR3 is 15 residues long. CDR3: CASRLGWSGNQPQHF. CDR3 bases: TGTGCCAGCAGGTTGGGTTGGAGCGGCAATCAGCCCCAGCATTTT.

This clonotype was counted many times. The gene calls are TRBV28 and TRBJ1-1, with 9 bases that match TRBD1. The CDR3 contains 15 residues. J was trimmed by 4 bases and V by 3 bases; bases with no gene match: 6. CDR1 MDHEN and CDR2 SYDVKM come from the germline V gene. Here the CDR3 reads CASSLGGQGATEAFF. As DNA, the CDR3 is TGTGCCAGCAGTTTGGGGGGACAGGGAGCCACTGAAGCTTTCTTT. Full variable domain (missing parts from reference TRBV28 and TRBJ1-1): DVKVTQSSRYLVKRTGEKVFLECVQDMDHENMFWYRQDPGLGLRLIYFSYDVKMKEKGDIPEGYSVSREKKERFSLILESASTNQTSMYLCASSLGGQGATEAFFGQGTRLTVV.

This clonotype appeared many times. The chain has TRBV5-1 and TRBJ1-1; tentatively, D is TRBD1 (6 bases). V lost 0 bases and J 5 bases, leaving 14 bases between the germline ends. CDR3 length equals 15 residues. Germline CDR1 and CDR2: SGHRS and YFSETQ. CDR3 bases: TGCGCCAGCAGCTTGGTAGGCAGGGGTGATACTGAAGCTTTCTTT. It codes for CASSLVGRGDTEAFF.

This clonotype was observed many times. The chain joins TRBV11-3 to TRBJ2-2; the match to TRBD1 covers 7 bases. J gave up 2 bases and V 0 bases, and 6 bases lay outside the gene matches. Germline assignment: CDR1 SGHNT and CDR2 YENEEA. The CDR3 totals 17 residues. CDR3 amino acids: CASSLDLTGANTGELFF. The CDR3 DNA reads as TGTGCCAGCAGCTTAGACCTTACAGGGGCCAACACCGGGGAGCTGTTTTTT.

V and J are TRBV5-6 and TRBJ2-3; 7 positions match TRBD1. This CDR3 spans 17 amino acids. Germline assignment: CDR1 SGHDT and CDR2 YYEEEE. V shed 0 bases, J shed 6 bases, and the junction held 13 bases outside the gene matches. CDR3 sequence: CASSLGTGDLSFDTQYF. The CDR3, as DNA: TGTGCCAGCAGCTTGGGCACAGGGGACCTATCCTTCGATACGCAGTATTTT.

This clonotype was counted many times. V is TRBV2 and J is TRBJ2-5, with unresolved D. The CDR3 runs to 13 residues. Germline loops: CDR1 SNHLY, CDR2 FYNNEI. Trimming pared 3 bases from V and 6 bases from J, leaving 11 bases between. The CDR3 is CASSDWGFQTQYF. DNA for the CDR3: TGTGCCAGCAGTGATTGGGGATTTCAGACCCAGTACTTC. The variable domain in full, with the rest retrieved from reference TRBV2 and TRBJ2-5, is EPEVTQTPSHQVTQMGQEVILRCVPISNHLYFYWYRQILGQKVEFLVSFYNNEISEKSEIFDDQFSVERPDGSNFTLKIRSTKLEDSAMYFCASSDWGFQTQYFGPGTRLLVL.

A single count supports this clonotype. At one end, the junction sequence differs from germline, possibly due to a read error. The CDR3 loop is CASSEAGATYNEQFF. The CDR3 DNA reads as TGTGCCAGCAGCGAAGCGGGAGCGACCTACAATGAGCAGTTCTTC. The chain recombines TRBV6-1 with TRBJ2-1; 8 bases are a match to TRBD2. There are 15 residues in the CDR3. Germline CDR1 and CDR2: MNHNS and SASEGT.

This clonotype was recorded at least ten times. The chain uses TRBV7-2 and TRBJ2-6, with D unresolved. Trimming took 5 bases from V and 1 from J, leaving 15 bases between them. The CDR3 extends over 17 amino acids. CDR1 is SGHTA and CDR2 is FQGNSA in the germline V gene. The CDR3 sequence: CASSPERTTSGANVLTF. The CDR3 nucleotides read TGTGCCAGCAGCCCGGAGCGTACTACTTCTGGGGCCAACGTCCTGACTTTC. Variable domain in full (rest from reference TRBV7-2 and TRBJ2-6): GAGVSQSPSNKVTEKGKDVELRCDPISGHTALYWYRQSLGQGLEFLIYFQGNSAPDKSGLPSDRFSAERTGGSVSTLTIQRTQQEDSAVYLCASSPERTTSGANVLTFGAGSRLTVL.

This chain joins TRBV15 and TRBJ1-6; 7 bases match TRBD1. The CDR3 loop spans 14 amino acids. Germline V lookup: CDR1 LNHNV, CDR2 YYDKDF (reference sequence). With V trimmed by 6 bases and J by 7 bases, 6 bases remained unmatched. In nucleotides, the CDR3 is TGTGCCACCAGAGTTGGGACAGTCAATTCACCCCTCCACTTT. Encoded protein: CATRVGTVNSPLHF.

This rearrangement joins TRBV27 to TRBJ2-1; TRBD2 aligns across 10 bases. Germline V lookup: CDR1 MNHEY, CDR2 SMNVEV (reference sequence). The V segment lost 5 bases and the J segment 8 bases; nucleotides outside the gene matches: 9. CDR3 size: 15 residues. The CDR3 DNA is TGTGCCAGCAGTCCAAGGAGCGGGAGGGCCGATGAGCAGTTCTTC. Its translation: CASSPRSGRADEQFF.